The rows below give T cell receptor beta chains drawn from one sample of a study of blood T cell repertoires in COVID-19. TCRdb's table, derived via immunoSEQ multiplex PCR, lists solely in-frame clones and lacks some. The table includes hundreds of thousands of clones, about 90% detected once. Sequenced material: PBMCs or T cells enriched from blood (not recorded which). These receptors came from a woman aged 25 to 39 with acute COVID-19. CDR3s include the opening cysteine and the closing phenylalanine or tryptophan. D genes are given only for firm matches. Size tells how often a clone was seen (once, few, many) or the class of an expanded clone, and some rows leave it out.

size | J | D | V | CDR3 | DNA
once | TRBJ2-1 | NA | TRBV7-6 | CASSLADITYNEQFF | TGTGCCAGCAGCTTAGCGGACATCACCTACAATGAGCAGTTCTTC
NA | TRBJ1-5 | TRBD1 | TRBV2 | CASSPQGADQPQHF | TGTGCCAGCAGTCCACAGGGGGCGGATCAGCCCCAGCATTTT
once | TRBJ2-4 | NA | TRBV21-1 | CASSGGPRGSFLAKNIQYF | TGTGCCAGCAGCGGGGGGCCGCGGGGGTCGTTTCTAGCCAAAAACATTCAGTACTTC
NA | TRBJ1-5 | TRBD1 | TRBV19 | CATRQGASQPQHF | TGTGCCACTCGACAGGGGGCAAGTCAGCCCCAGCATTTT
few | TRBJ2-1 | NA | TRBV29-1 | CSVAGANNEQFF | TGCAGCGTTGCAGGGGCGAACAATGAGCAGTTCTTC
NA | TRBJ2-1 | TRBD1 | TRBV11-3 | CASSSEGQGAFAEQFF | TGTGCCAGCAGTTCGGAAGGACAGGGGGCTTTTGCCGAGCAGTTCTTC
once | TRBJ1-6 | NA | TRBV10-3 | CAISATEPNNSPLHF | TGTGCCATCAGTGCCACAGAGCCCAATAATTCACCCCTCCACTTT
NA | TRBJ1-5 | NA | TRBV7-8 | CASSLVGGNNQPQHF | TGTGCCAGCAGCTTAGTTGGGGGGAACAATCAGCCCCAGCATTTT
NA | TRBJ1-6 | TRBD1 | TRBV11-2 | CASSLDRQGATNSPLHF | TGTGCCAGCAGCTTAGATAGACAGGGGGCGACTAATTCACCCCTCCACTTT
NA | TRBJ1-2 | NA | TRBV7-3 | CASSPRDGYGYTF | TGTGCCAGCAGCCCGCGGGATGGATATGGCTACACCTTC
few | TRBJ1-1 | TRBD1 | TRBV28 | CASSLGTAMNTEAFF | TGTGCCAGCAGTTTGGGGACAGCCATGAACACTGAAGCTTTCTTT
NA | TRBJ2-6 | TRBD1 | TRBV24-1 | CATRDSGFGANVLTF | TGTGCCACTCGGGACAGTGGGTTTGGGGCCAACGTCCTGACTTTC
NA | TRBJ1-5 | TRBD1 | TRBV19 | CASSIRTGRQPQHF | TGTGCCAGTAGTATCAGGACAGGGAGGCAGCCCCAGCATTTT
NA | TRBJ1-5 | TRBD1 | TRBV28 | CASRQGGNSNQPQHF | TGTGCCAGCAGACAGGGGGGAAATAGCAATCAGCCCCAGCATTTT
NA | TRBJ2-7 | TRBD1 | TRBV9 | CASSVGNRGSNEQYF | TGTGCCAGCAGCGTAGGTAACAGGGGGAGCAACGAGCAGTACTTC
NA | TRBJ2-1 | TRBD2 | TRBV7-6 | CASSNLAGVGAGEQFF | TGTGCCAGCAGCAACTTAGCGGGAGTGGGGGCGGGTGAGCAGTTCTTC
NA | TRBJ1-1 | TRBD1 | TRBV13 | CASSSNRGTEAFF | TGTGCCAGCAGCTCAAACAGGGGCACTGAAGCTTTCTTT
once | TRBJ2-1 | TRBD2 | TRBV10-3 | CAITPGIAGSYNEQFF | TGTGCCATCACCCCGGGAATAGCGGGAAGTTACAATGAGCAGTTCTTC